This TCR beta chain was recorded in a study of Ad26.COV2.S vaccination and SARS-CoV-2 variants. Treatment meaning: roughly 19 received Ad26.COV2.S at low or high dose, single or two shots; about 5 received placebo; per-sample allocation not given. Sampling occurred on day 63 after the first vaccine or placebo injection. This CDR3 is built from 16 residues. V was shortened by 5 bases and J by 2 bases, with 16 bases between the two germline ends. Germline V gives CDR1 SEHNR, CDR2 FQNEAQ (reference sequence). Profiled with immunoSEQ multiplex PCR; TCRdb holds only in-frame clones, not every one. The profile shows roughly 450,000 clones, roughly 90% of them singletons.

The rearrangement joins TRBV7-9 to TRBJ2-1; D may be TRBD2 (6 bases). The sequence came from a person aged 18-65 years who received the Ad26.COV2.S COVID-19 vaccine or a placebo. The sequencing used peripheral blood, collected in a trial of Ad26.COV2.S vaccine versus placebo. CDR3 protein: CASSTLGAGPYNEQFF. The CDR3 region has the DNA TGTGCCAGCAGCACCCTCGGAGCGGGCCCCTACAATGAGCAGTTCTTC.